This entry describes one T cell receptor (beta chain). The V and J ends lost 5 bases and 0 bases respectively, with 17 bases between them. The CDR3 extends over 16 amino acids. Germline CDR1 and CDR2: MDHEN and SYDVKM. The data belong to a study of shared clonotypes between healthy human individuals. As processed by the authors: Filtering differed for immunoSEQ, which gave only junction sequences without quality scores. Here immunoSEQ multiplex PCR was the method, and the copy in TCRdb shows in-frame clones only, minus some. V and J calls plus clone size are reproduced from that table; the DNA served to infer D and trimming. Of 2 million to 2.5 million clones in the sample, 85% to 95% were seen once.

Material: naive CD4+ T cells from PBMCs. Subset reported: CD45RA+ positively selected. The V gene is TRBV28, the J gene TRBJ2-7; tentatively, D is TRBD2 (5 bases). The clonotype originates from a man between 18 and 29 years old in good health. Some clones in this sample may be carry-over from other donors' samples. CDR3 sequence reads: CASSPGYNVASYEQYF. DNA of the CDR3: TGTGCCAGCAGTCCGGGATACAACGTCGCCTCCTACGAGCAGTACTTC.